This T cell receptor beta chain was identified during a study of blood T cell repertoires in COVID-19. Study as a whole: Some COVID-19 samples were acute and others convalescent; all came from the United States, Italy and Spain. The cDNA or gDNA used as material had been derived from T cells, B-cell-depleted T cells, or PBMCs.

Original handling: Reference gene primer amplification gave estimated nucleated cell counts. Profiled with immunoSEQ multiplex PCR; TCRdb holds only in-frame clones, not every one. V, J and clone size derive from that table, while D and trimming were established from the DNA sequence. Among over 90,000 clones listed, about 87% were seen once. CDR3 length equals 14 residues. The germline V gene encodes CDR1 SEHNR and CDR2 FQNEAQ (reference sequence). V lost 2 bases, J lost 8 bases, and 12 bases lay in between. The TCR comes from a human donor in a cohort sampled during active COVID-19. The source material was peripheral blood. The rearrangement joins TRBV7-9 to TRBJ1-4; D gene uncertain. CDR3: CASSLRRRGEKLFF. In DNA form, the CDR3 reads TGTGCCAGCAGCTTACGGCGGCGCGGAGAAAAACTGTTTTTT.